This TCR beta chain was obtained from a study of CD8 T cells in Susac syndrome. An input of about 0.5 to 1 ug of RNA was subjected to reverse transcription using random hexamers. An immunoSEQ multiplex PCR generated amplified TCR beta CDR3 products spanning 54 Vbeta and 13 Jbeta. TCRdb processed the immunoSEQ multiplex PCR reads anew with MiXCR; each CDR3 protein has one entry. The sample carries roughly 130,000 distinct CDR3 sequences, over 90% recorded once. This clonotype showed up just once. This clonotype was obtained from a human donor in good health. The sample was CD4+ T cells from PBMCs.

The DNA for the CDR3 is TGTGCCAGCAGCTCCTCCGGACTAGCTGGGACCCAGTACTTC. This gives the protein CASSSSGLAGTQYF. The chain couples TRBV7-8 to TRBJ2-5; TRBD2 matches at 8 bases. V lost 4 bases and J lost 7; bases outside the gene matches: 8. This CDR3 contains 14 residues. CDR1 is SGHVS, CDR2 FQNEAQ, per germline.